These 11 T cell receptor beta chains came from one sample sequenced in a study of cytomegalovirus exposure and HLA in healthy donors. Vbeta (60) and Jbeta (13) primers were used in the PCR. Data came from immunoSEQ multiplex PCR; TCRdb stores just in-frame clones and leaves some out. The sample includes 100,000 or so clones, 69% of them seen just once. The sequenced material came from PBMCs. Every receptor here comes from a young man in good health and CMV-seronegative.

The table lists this clone with a few counts. The gene calls are TRBV13 and TRBJ2-2; 7 nucleotides align to TRBD2. The germline V gene encodes CDR1 PRHDT and CDR2 FYEKMQ (reference sequence). The CDR3 runs to 15 residues. V was pared by 1 base and J by 6 bases, with 5 bases of the junction left unmatched. CDR3 protein: CASSLERERAGELFF. The CDR3 nucleotides read TGTGCCAGCAGCTTAGAGCGGGAAAGGGCCGGGGAGCTGTTTTTT.

This clone showed up just once. The chain carries TRBV7-9 and TRBJ2-7, with 8 positions matching TRBD2. This CDR3 has 15 amino acids. V dropped 5 bases and J dropped 9; count of bases not matched to a gene: 15. Germline V gene sequence: CDR1 SEHNR, CDR2 FQNEAQ (reference sequence). The CDR3 loop is CASSRSGRLATGQYF. DNA of the CDR3: TGTGCCAGCAGCCGGAGCGGGAGACTAGCTACGGGGCAGTACTTC.

This clone was found a few times. This sequence joins TRBV2 and TRBJ2-5; 8 bases map to TRBD1. Looked up from germline, CDR1 is SNHLY and CDR2 is FYNNEI. V trimming: 4 bases; J trimming: 5 bases; junction bases outside the gene matches: 3. The CDR3 length is 13 residues. This CDR3 reads CASSVDRAETQYF. CDR3 coding DNA: TGTGCCAGCAGTGTGGACAGGGCGGAGACCCAGTACTTC.

This clone occurred once. The chain couples TRBV7-2 to TRBJ1-2, with a weak D call TRBD1 (5 bases). Germline CDR1 is SGHTA and CDR2 is FQGNSA. Trimming shortened V by 7 bases and J by 4 bases, and 19 bases separated the two germline ends. This CDR3 comprises 15 residues. CDR3 sequence (DNA): TGTGCCAGCAAGCGGGGCTCGAATAACCTCTATGGCTACACCTTC. This sequence encodes CASKRGSNNLYGYTF.

The rearrangement links TRBV2 to TRBJ1-5; 7 nucleotides align to TRBD1. The V segment lost 8 bases and the J segment 4 bases; nucleotides outside the gene matches: 5. Looked up from germline, CDR1 is SNHLY and CDR2 is FYNNEI. This CDR3 is built from 13 residues. The CDR3 spells CASGGGWNQPQHF. As DNA, the CDR3 is TGTGCCAGCGGAGGGGGCTGGAATCAGCCCCAGCATTTT.

Note on this clone: One end of the junction does not line up with germline, which may come from a read error. The chain uses TRBV5-1 and TRBJ2-1, with 15 positions matching TRBD2. The CDR3 spans 14 residues. CDR1 and CDR2 from the germline V gene are SGHRS and YFSETQ. The CDR3 sequence is CASSSRTSGRAQIF. DNA of the CDR3: TGCGCCAGCAGCTCCCGGACTAGCGGGAGGGCCCAGATCTTC.

The rearrangement uses TRBV18 and TRBJ1-6; weak D call: TRBD1 (5 bases). CDR3 length: 14 amino acids. The V end lost 3 bases, the J end lost 10 bases, and 13 bases lay between the germline ends. Per the germline V gene, CDR1 is KGHSH and CDR2 is LQKENI. CDR3 loop: CASSPGGFGSPLHF. CDR3 nucleotides: TGTGCCAGCTCACCCGGGGGTTTTGGATCACCCCTCCACTTT.

This clone was observed a handful of times. V is TRBV7-9 and J is TRBJ1-1; D possibly corresponds to TRBD1 (6 bases). CDR3 length: 13 amino acids. Deletions cut 5 bases from V and 8 bases from J, with 15 bases between. Germline CDR1 SEHNR, CDR2 FQNEAQ (reference sequence). Here the CDR3 DNA reads TGTGCCAGCAGCCAGGCGGGGGGCGCGGAAGCTTTCTTT. It translates to CASSQAGGAEAFF.

This clone was detected a few times. This chain links TRBV10-3 with TRBJ2-7, with 9 bases matching TRBD1. This CDR3 is 13 amino acids long. Trimming at V came to 5 bases and at J to 4 bases, leaving 3 bases not matched to a gene. Germline CDR1 is ENHRY and CDR2 is SYGVKD. The CDR3 coding sequence is TGTGCCATCAGTTCCGGACAGGGGTACGAGCAGTACTTC. It specifies CAISSGQGYEQYF.

The chain is built from TRBV7-2 and TRBJ2-2, with TRBD2 identical over 7 bases. Germline V gene sequence: CDR1 SGHTA, CDR2 FQGNSA. CDR3 size: 13 residues. The junction had 3 bases not matched to a gene; V was cut back by 2 bases and J by 9 bases. CDR3 residues: CASSLRGLRELFF. The CDR3 nucleotides read TGTGCCAGCAGCTTAAGGGGACTACGGGAGCTGTTTTTT.

J is TRBJ1-4 and V is TRBV7-2; perhaps TRBD1 as D (6 bases). The CDR3 loop spans 14 amino acids. Germline V gene lookup returns CDR1 SGHTA and CDR2 FQGNSA. V lost 0 bases and J lost 5, with 7 bases in between. This CDR3 reads CASSLAGQNEKLFF. CDR3 coding DNA: TGTGCCAGCAGCTTAGCAGGACAGAATGAAAAACTGTTTTTT.